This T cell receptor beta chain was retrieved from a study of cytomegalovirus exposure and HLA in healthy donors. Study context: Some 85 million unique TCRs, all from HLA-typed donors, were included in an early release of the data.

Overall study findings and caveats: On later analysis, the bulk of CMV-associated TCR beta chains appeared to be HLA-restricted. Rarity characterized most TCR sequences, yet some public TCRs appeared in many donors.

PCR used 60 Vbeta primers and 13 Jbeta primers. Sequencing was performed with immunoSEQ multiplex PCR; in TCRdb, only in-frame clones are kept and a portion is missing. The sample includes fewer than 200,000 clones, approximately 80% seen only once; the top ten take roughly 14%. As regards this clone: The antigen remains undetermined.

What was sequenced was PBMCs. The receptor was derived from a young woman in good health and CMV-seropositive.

The CDR3 DNA follows: TGTGCCATCAGGGCCGGGACAGGGTATGGCTCTGGAAACACCATATATTTT. As protein: CAIRAGTGYGSGNTIYF. The chain links TRBV10-3 to TRBJ1-3, with 9 bases fitting TRBD1. The V and J ends lost 6 bases and 0 bases, in that order; junction bases with no gene match: 9. CDR1 is ENHRY and CDR2 is SYGVKD in the germline V gene. The CDR3 is 17 residues long.